These 30 T cell receptor beta chains share one sample of origin, sequenced in a study of shared clonotypes between healthy human individuals. Measured with immunoSEQ multiplex PCR; TCRdb has only the in-frame clones, and not every one. The sample has about 2.4 million clones; 80% to 95% are singletons. The sample taken for sequencing was naive CD4+ T cells from PBMCs. The subset here: CD45RA+ positively selected. These receptors were obtained from a man younger than 35 in good health. Some clones in this sample may be carry-over from other donors' samples.

The genes are TRBV9 and TRBJ2-2; TRBD1 matches at 9 bases. Germline V gives CDR1 SGDLS, CDR2 YYNGEE. V lost 5 bases, J lost 4 bases, and 6 bases stayed unmatched. This CDR3 has 15 residues. CDR3: CASRRTGDSTGELFF. Here the CDR3 DNA reads TGTGCCAGCAGGCGGACAGGGGACTCCACCGGGGAGCTGTTTTTT.

This clone was counted once. The V and J genes are TRBV27 and TRBJ1-2; D remains ambiguous. V dropped 5 bases and J dropped 3 bases, with 7 bases sitting between them. Germline assignment: CDR1 MNHEY and CDR2 SMNVEV (reference sequence). This CDR3 comprises 12 residues. CDR3 in DNA: TGTGCCAGCAGTGGCCGGCACTATGGCTACACCTTC. Translation: CASSGRHYGYTF.

The chain recombines TRBV29-1 with TRBJ1-5; D might be TRBD1 (6 bases). Deletions cut 3 bases from V and 1 base from J, with 10 bases between. CDR1 and CDR2 from the germline V gene are SQVTM and ANQGSEA. The CDR3 runs to 14 residues. Here the CDR3 DNA reads TGCAGCGTTGATGGAGGGGGGAGCAATCAGCCCCAGCATTTT. Its protein product is CSVDGGGSNQPQHF. The variable domain in full, completed from reference TRBV29-1 and TRBJ1-5, reads SAVISQKPSRDICQRGTSLTIQCQVDSQVTMMFWYRQQPGQSLTLIATANQGSEATYESGFVIDKFPISRPNLTFSTLTVSNMSPEDSSIYLCSVDGGGSNQPQHFGDGTRLSIL.

V usage is TRBV5-8 and J usage is TRBJ2-1, with D possibly being TRBD1 or TRBD2 (5 bases each). Germline loops: CDR1 SGHTS, CDR2 YDEGEE. The V gene lost 1 base and the J gene lost 14 bases, with 19 bases spanning the gap. CDR3 length equals 14 residues. The CDR3 nucleotides read TGTGCCAGCAGCTTGTTTAACGGGGCCGTCGCTAAGTTCTTC. Its translation is CASSLFNGAVAKFF. Drawing the rest from reference TRBV5-8 and TRBJ2-1, the complete variable domain is EAGVTQSPTHLIKTRGQQATLRCSPISGHTSVYWYQQALGLGLQFLLWYDEGEERNRGNFPPRFSGRQFPNYSSELNVNALELEDSALYLCASSLFNGAVAKFFGPGTRLTVL.

V gene TRBV30 combines with J gene TRBJ1-5; 8 nucleotides match TRBD1. Germline values: CDR1 GTSNPN, CDR2 SVGIG (reference sequence). V shed 7 bases and J 4 bases; nucleotides not matched to a gene: 6. This CDR3 is built from 13 residues. CDR3 region: CAYQRTGNQPQHF. For the CDR3, the DNA is TGTGCCTACCAACGGACAGGGAATCAGCCCCAGCATTTT.

The rearrangement links TRBV10-3 to TRBJ1-1, with TRBD1 identical over 9 bases. In germline, CDR1 is ENHRY, CDR2 SYGVKD. The CDR3 is made up of 13 amino acids. The V and J ends lost 10 bases and 5 bases, in that order; junction bases with no gene match: 8. In DNA form, the CDR3 reads TGTGCCACTCGGACAGGGGTCGGTACTGAAGCTTTCTTT. Its protein product is CATRTGVGTEAFF.

The chain recombines TRBV28 with TRBJ2-7, with 7 nucleotides matching TRBD1. Per germline, CDR1 MDHEN and CDR2 SYDVKM. The CDR3 sequence is 15 residues long. V shed 2 bases and J 3 bases; nucleotides not matched to a gene: 7. CDR3 coding DNA: TGTGCCAGCAGTTTAGTTTGGCAGGGGGACTACGAGCAGTACTTC. It specifies CASSLVWQGDYEQYF.

The rearrangement links TRBV28 to TRBJ2-1; 7 bases agree with TRBD2. Unmatched junction bases numbered 13, after V lost 8 bases and J lost 3 bases. The CDR3 has 16 residues. CDR1 is MDHEN and CDR2 is SYDVKM in the germline V gene. CDR3: CASLSTSARGYNEQFF. The CDR3 nucleotides read TGTGCCAGCTTATCTACTAGCGCCAGAGGCTACAATGAGCAGTTCTTC. Full variable domain (missing parts from reference TRBV28 and TRBJ2-1): DVKVTQSSRYLVKRTGEKVFLECVQDMDHENMFWYRQDPGLGLRLIYFSYDVKMKEKGDIPEGYSVSREKKERFSLILESASTNQTSMYLCASLSTSARGYNEQFFGPGTRLTVL.

This chain connects TRBV7-2 to TRBJ2-1; 8 nucleotides line up with TRBD2. V was pared by 4 bases and J by 8 bases, with 10 bases of the junction left unmatched. CDR3 size: 15 residues. The germline CDR1 and CDR2 sequences are SGHTA and FQGNSA. The CDR3 bases are TGTGCCAGCAGCTCTGGGACTAGAGCGGGCGATGAGCAGTTCTTC. Translating it yields CASSSGTRAGDEQFF.

This clone was picked up one time. The chain links TRBV6-5 to TRBJ2-1; 12 positions match TRBD2. CDR1 is MNHEY, CDR2 SVGAGI, per germline. V dropped 6 bases and J dropped 8; count of bases not matched to a gene: 5. This CDR3 region has 14 residues. The CDR3 DNA is TGTGCCAGCAGCAGACTAGCGGGAGATTATGAGCAGTTCTTC. This translates into CASSRLAGDYEQFF.

The V and J genes are TRBV10-3 and TRBJ1-2, with no clear D. The CDR3 has 15 amino acids. Germline lookup yields CDR1 ENHRY and CDR2 SYGVKD. The germline V and J ends were trimmed by 2 bases and 8 bases, with 18 bases remaining between them. This chain's CDR3 is CAISEAGWAKSGYTF. Here the CDR3 DNA reads TGTGCCATCAGTGAGGCGGGGTGGGCAAAATCGGGCTACACCTTC.

The rearrangement links TRBV5-1 to TRBJ2-1, with TRBD2 matching over 10 bases. The J segment lost 8 bases and the V segment lost 4 bases, leaving 15 bases of the junction unmatched. This CDR3 has 17 residues. Per germline, CDR1 SGHRS and CDR2 YFSETQ. CDR3 in DNA: TGCGCCAGCAGCCCGCCGGAAAGTCTAGCGGGAGTCGATGAGCAGTTCTTC. It specifies CASSPPESLAGVDEQFF.

The chain employs TRBV18 and TRBJ2-2, with D perhaps TRBD2 (7 bases). The length of the CDR3 is 16 residues. V was pared by 0 bases and J by 3 bases, with 11 bases between. The germline gives CDR1 KGHSH, CDR2 LQKENI. CDR3 in DNA: TGTGCCAGCTCACCACCGACGGGGGGCCACACCGGGGAGCTGTTTTTT. Protein product: CASSPPTGGHTGELFF.

With regard to this clone: The same CDR3 arises from other DNA sequences in this sample as well. The V call is TRBV2, the J call TRBJ1-2, with unresolved D. Germline lookup yields CDR1 SNHLY and CDR2 FYNNEI. V was clipped by 4 bases and J by 7 bases, with 10 bases between them. This CDR3 is built from 12 residues. The CDR3, as DNA: TGTGCCAGCAGTGGGCCTTCGGGTGGCTACACCTTC. Translated, it gives CASSGPSGGYTF.

The chain employs TRBV5-1 and TRBJ1-2; a possible D gene is TRBD1 (5 bases). The CDR3 length is 15 residues. V was trimmed by 4 bases and J by 2 bases, leaving 15 bases between them. The germline CDR1 and CDR2 sequences are SGHRS and YFSETQ. The CDR3 spells CASSRGPRGNYGYTF. CDR3 coding DNA: TGCGCCAGCAGCCGGGGACCGAGGGGCAACTATGGCTACACCTTC.

This chain links TRBV30 with TRBJ2-3; D gene uncertain. The CDR3 is made up of 16 amino acids. Trimming took 1 base from V and 4 from J, leaving 18 bases between them. Germline-derived CDR1 and CDR2 are GTSNPN and SVGIG (reference sequence). The CDR3 reads CAWSDTMLVGPDTQYF. The CDR3 DNA sequence: TGTGCCTGGAGTGATACTATGTTGGTGGGTCCAGATACGCAGTATTTT.

This clone was recorded once. The gene calls are TRBV7-3 and TRBJ2-6; 7 positions match TRBD1. This CDR3 contains 13 residues. V shed 10 bases, J shed 4 bases, and the junction held 4 bases outside the gene matches. Germline CDR1 is SGHTA and CDR2 is FQGTGA. This chain's CDR3 is CAIDRAGANVLTF. The CDR3 coding sequence is TGTGCCATCGACAGGGCCGGGGCCAACGTCCTGACTTTC.

The CDR3 is CASSSPGRAGYGYTF. The DNA of the CDR3 is TGTGCCAGCAGCTCCCCGGGGAGGGCGGGCTATGGCTACACCTTC. V is TRBV12-1 and J is TRBJ1-2. TRBV12-1 is tagged as a pseudogene. This CDR3 has 15 amino acids.

This rearrangement joins TRBV18 to TRBJ1-2, with 9 nucleotides matching TRBD1. The V gene end was trimmed by 3 bases and the J gene end by 6 bases; junction bases not matched to a gene: 5. The germline CDR1 and CDR2 sequences are KGHSH and LQKENI. This CDR3 is 14 amino acids long. CDR3: CASSPGQGMNGYTF. CDR3 in DNA: TGTGCCAGCTCACCGGGACAGGGAATGAATGGCTACACCTTC. Full variable domain (missing parts from reference TRBV18 and TRBJ1-2): NAGVMQNPRHLVRRRGQEARLRCSPMKGHSHVYWYRQLPEEGLKFMVYLQKENIIDESGMPKERFSAEFPKEGPSILRIQQVVRGDSAAYFCASSPGQGMNGYTFGSGTRLTVV.

This clone showed up just once. CDR3 sequence reads: CASSIAGRNEQYF. Written as DNA, the CDR3 is TGTGCCAGTAGTATAGCAGGTCGTAACGAGCAGTACTTC. This chain links TRBV19 with TRBJ2-7; no clear D gene. The length of the CDR3 is 13 residues. Germline V gives CDR1 LNHDA, CDR2 SQIVND (reference sequence). V lost 1 base and J 5 bases, leaving 9 bases between the germline ends.

The rearrangement joins TRBV7-9 to TRBJ2-3, with a weak D call TRBD1 (5 bases). The V end lost 1 base, the J end lost 1 base, and 9 bases lay between the germline ends. The CDR3 consists of 15 residues. From germline, CDR1 is SEHNR and CDR2 FQNEAQ (reference sequence). The CDR3 sequence: CASSLGGRGTDTQYF. CDR3 in DNA: TGTGCCAGCAGCTTAGGGGGCCGGGGCACAGATACGCAGTATTTT. Using reference TRBV7-9 and TRBJ2-3 for the parts outside the CDR3, the full variable domain is DTGVSQNPRHKITKRGQNVTFRCDPISEHNRLYWYRQTLGQGPEFLTYFQNEAQLEKSRLLSDRFSAERPKGSFSTLEIQRTEQGDSAMYLCASSLGGRGTDTQYFGPGTRLTVL.

The rearrangement uses TRBV5-1 and TRBJ2-3; D may be TRBD2 (5 bases). Trimming cost V 4 bases and J 7 bases, with 16 bases left between them. This CDR3 comprises 14 residues. Germline V lookup: CDR1 SGHRS, CDR2 YFSETQ. The CDR3 protein is CASSPPGITNTQYF. The CDR3 DNA reads as TGCGCCAGCAGCCCCCCGGGGATTACAAATACGCAGTATTTT.

The V gene is TRBV4-2, the J gene TRBJ2-7; 9 bases match TRBD2. With 3 bases clipped from V and 3 bases from J, the junction kept 15 bases outside the gene matches. This CDR3 is 18 amino acids long. CDR1 LGHNA and CDR2 YNFKEQ come from the germline V gene. CDR3 residues: CASSQGRTSDTKLYEQYF. In DNA form, the CDR3 reads TGTGCCAGCAGCCAGGGGAGGACTAGCGACACAAAGCTCTACGAGCAGTACTTC.

This chain connects TRBV7-9 to TRBJ1-1; no reliable D call. V was shortened by 1 base and J by 0 bases, with 15 bases between the two germline ends. The CDR3 covers 17 residues. The germline CDR1 and CDR2 sequences are SEHNR and FQNEAQ (reference sequence). The CDR3 reads CASSLGSTYTLNTEAFF. In DNA form, the CDR3 reads TGTGCCAGCAGCTTAGGGTCAACATACACCTTGAACACTGAAGCTTTCTTT.

V usage is TRBV5-1 and J usage is TRBJ1-1; D call uncertain. The CDR3 consists of 14 residues. Germline V gives CDR1 SGHRS, CDR2 YFSETQ. Trimming left V 4 bases short and J 5 bases short, with 15 bases between. CDR3 sequence reads: CASSDLTGGTEAFF. The DNA for the CDR3 is TGCGCCAGCAGCGATTTGACCGGAGGGACTGAAGCTTTCTTT.

Only a few counts were recorded for this clone. The same CDR3 can be traced to other DNA sequences in this sample. The V gene is TRBV9, the J gene TRBJ2-2, with D hard to call. Germline assignment: CDR1 SGDLS and CDR2 YYNGEE. The CDR3 sequence is 15 residues long. Trimming left V 3 bases short and J 0 bases short, with 9 bases between. The CDR3 protein is CASSADGTNTGELFF. DNA for the CDR3: TGTGCCAGCAGCGCCGACGGCACGAACACCGGGGAGCTGTTTTTT.

V and J are TRBV9 and TRBJ1-1; TRBD1 is a possible D gene (6 bases). CDR1 is SGDLS and CDR2 is YYNGEE in the germline V gene. Trimming left V 0 bases short and J 0 bases short, with 9 bases between. The CDR3 has 15 residues. CDR3 sequence (DNA): TGTGCCAGCAGCGTAGATTCAGGGGTGAACACTGAAGCTTTCTTT. As protein: CASSVDSGVNTEAFF.

This clone has a single count. The genes are TRBV6-5 and TRBJ2-3; TRBD1 agrees at 9 bases. The V and J ends lost 6 bases and 2 bases, in that order; junction bases with no gene match: 6. The V gene's germline CDR1 is MNHEY and CDR2 SVGAGI. The CDR3 covers 15 residues. The CDR3 region is CASSRQGGHTDTQYF. CDR3 DNA sequence: TGTGCCAGCAGCCGACAGGGGGGGCACACAGATACGCAGTATTTT.

The chain recombines TRBV19 with TRBJ2-5, with TRBD1 identical over 7 bases. The CDR3 runs 14 residues. CDR1 is LNHDA, CDR2 SQIVND, per germline (reference sequence). V was pared by 6 bases and J by 1 base, with 5 bases of the junction left unmatched. The CDR3 sequence: CASRPGQSQETQYF. The CDR3 region has the DNA TGTGCCAGTAGGCCGGGACAGTCCCAAGAGACCCAGTACTTC.

As for this clone: This same CDR3 is encoded by further DNA sequences in the sample. J is TRBJ2-2 and V is TRBV5-1; D unresolved. The V gene lost 0 bases and the J gene lost 4 bases, with 7 bases spanning the gap. Germline-derived CDR1 and CDR2 are SGHRS and YFSETQ. CDR3 length: 14 amino acids. CDR3 protein: CASSLDRATGELFF. The CDR3 nucleotides are TGCGCCAGCAGCTTGGATCGGGCCACCGGGGAGCTGTTTTTT. The whole variable domain, remainder taken from reference TRBV5-1 and TRBJ2-2, is KAGVTQTPRYLIKTRGQQVTLSCSPISGHRSVSWYQQTPGQGLQFLFEYFSETQRNKGNFPGRFSGRQFSNSRSEMNVSTLELGDSALYLCASSLDRATGELFFGEGSRLTVL.